The source of this T cell receptor beta chain is a study of siplizumab effects on memory and regulatory T cells. CDR3 size: 15 residues. The germline CDR1 and CDR2 sequences are SGHAT and FQNNGV. The V end lost 0 bases, the J end lost 2 bases, and 7 bases lay between the germline ends. Sequenced by immunoSEQ multiplex PCR; TCRdb stores in-frame clones only, minus some. The table shows about 70,000 clones, with over 75% occurring only once. The sequence derives from a human donor in good health. The material sequenced was Tregs sorted from blood. J is TRBJ2-2 and V is TRBV11-2, with no clear D. Written as DNA, the CDR3 is TGTGCCAGCAGCTTAGAACATTTCAACACCGGGGAGCTGTTTTTT. Its translation is CASSLEHFNTGELFF.